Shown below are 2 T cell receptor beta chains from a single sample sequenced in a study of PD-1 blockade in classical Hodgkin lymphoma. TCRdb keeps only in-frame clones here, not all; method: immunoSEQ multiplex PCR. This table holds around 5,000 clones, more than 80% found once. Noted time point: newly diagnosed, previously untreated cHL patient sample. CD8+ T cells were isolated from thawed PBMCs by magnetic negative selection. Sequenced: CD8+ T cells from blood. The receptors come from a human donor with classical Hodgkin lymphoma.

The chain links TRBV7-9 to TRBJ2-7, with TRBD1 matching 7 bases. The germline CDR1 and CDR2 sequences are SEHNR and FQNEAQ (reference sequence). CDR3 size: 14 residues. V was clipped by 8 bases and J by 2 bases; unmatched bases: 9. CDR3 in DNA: TGTGCCAGCGTGCCTCGGGACAGAGCCTACGAGCAGTACTTC. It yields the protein CASVPRDRAYEQYF.

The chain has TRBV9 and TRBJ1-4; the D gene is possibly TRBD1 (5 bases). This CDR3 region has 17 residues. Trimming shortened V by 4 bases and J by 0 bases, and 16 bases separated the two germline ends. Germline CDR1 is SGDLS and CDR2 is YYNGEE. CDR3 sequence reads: CASSPRGGRPTNEKLFF. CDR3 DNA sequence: TGTGCCAGCAGCCCCCGCGGGGGGAGACCAACTAATGAAAAACTGTTTTTT.